These 18 T cell receptor beta chains were sequenced from one sample in a study of cytomegalovirus exposure and HLA in healthy donors. The primer mix had 60 Vbeta and 13 Jbeta primers. Produced via immunoSEQ multiplex PCR; TCRdb's table is partial and in-frame only. In all, the sample yields about 200,000 clones. The sequencing sample was made of PBMCs. The receptors originated from a boy aged 5-17 years in good health and CMV-seronegative.

The chain is built from TRBV11-3 and TRBJ2-1; 8 nucleotides line up with TRBD1. CDR3 length: 16 residues. CDR1 is SGHNT, CDR2 YENEEA, per germline. Unmatched junction bases numbered 5, after V lost 0 bases and J lost 4 bases. The CDR3 DNA reads TGTGCCAGCAGCTTAGACCCGACAGGGGTATACAATGAGCAGTTCTTC. Translated: CASSLDPTGVYNEQFF.

J is TRBJ2-5 and V is TRBV5-8; the match to TRBD2 covers 9 bases. CDR1 and CDR2 from the germline V gene are SGHTS and YDEGEE. V shed 5 bases, J shed 2 bases, and the junction held 19 bases outside the gene matches. The CDR3 length is 19 residues. The CDR3, as DNA: TGTGCCAGCAGATTAGGCCTAGCGGGGCTCTTCACGGGTCAAGAGACCCAGTACTTC. Protein: CASRLGLAGLFTGQETQYF.

The chain combines TRBV5-4 with TRBJ1-6, with a possible D match to TRBD1 (5 bases). There are 14 residues in the CDR3. V lost 2 bases and J lost 7, with 10 bases in between. CDR1 is SGHNT and CDR2 is YYREEE in the germline V gene (reference sequence). The CDR3 reads CASSFQKGNSPLHF. The DNA of the CDR3 is TGTGCCAGCAGCTTCCAGAAGGGGAATTCACCCCTCCACTTT. Full variable domain (rest looked up from reference TRBV5-4 and TRBJ1-6): ETGVTQSPTHLIKTRGQQVTLRCSSQSGHNTVSWYQQALGQGPQFIFQYYREEENGRGNFPPRFSGLQFPNYSSELNVNALELDDSALYLCASSFQKGNSPLHFGNGTRLTVT.

V gene TRBV28 combines with J gene TRBJ2-6; no reliable D call. V dropped 4 bases and J dropped 1 base, with 8 bases sitting between them. The CDR3 length is 15 residues. The germline CDR1 and CDR2 sequences are MDHEN and SYDVKM. The CDR3 is CASSSPRSGANVLTF. The CDR3 DNA follows: TGTGCCAGCAGTTCCCCACGGTCTGGGGCCAACGTCCTGACTTTC.

The chain has TRBV30 and TRBJ2-3; no definite D call. This CDR3 is 11 amino acids long. Germline V gene sequence: CDR1 GTSNPN, CDR2 SVGIG (reference sequence). V was clipped by 7 bases and J by 4 bases, with 9 bases between them. The DNA for the CDR3 is TGTGCCTCGGAGTCTGCAGATACGCAGTATTTT. It specifies CASESADTQYF.

V usage is TRBV4-2 and J usage is TRBJ2-7, with D uncertain. Germline V gene lookup returns CDR1 LGHNA and CDR2 YNFKEQ. Trimming took off 2 bases at V and 0 bases at J, with 11 bases between the two ends. The CDR3 extends over 15 amino acids. CDR3 sequence: CASSQRSGGSYEQYF. The CDR3 region has the DNA TGTGCCAGCAGCCAAAGGAGTGGCGGCTCCTACGAGCAGTACTTC.

The J gene is TRBJ1-4, the V gene TRBV7-9; TRBD1 matches at 8 bases. CDR1 and CDR2 (germline): SEHNR, FQNEAQ (reference sequence). V lost 3 bases and J lost 7; bases outside the gene matches: 7. The CDR3 consists of 15 residues. CDR3 amino acids: CASSFLQGESEKLFF. The CDR3 coding sequence is TGTGCCAGCAGCTTCTTACAGGGGGAAAGTGAAAAACTGTTTTTT.

V gene TRBV5-6 combines with J gene TRBJ2-7; 8 positions agree with TRBD1. Trimming cost V 4 bases and J 5 bases; bases outside gene matches: 11. In germline, CDR1 is SGHDT, CDR2 YYEEEE. The CDR3 totals 15 residues. CDR3 loop: CASSTGGQGYHEQYF. The CDR3 coding sequence is TGTGCCAGCAGCACTGGTGGACAGGGTTACCACGAGCAGTACTTC.

The chain carries TRBV7-2 and TRBJ2-1, with 12 positions matching TRBD2. CDR1 is SGHTA and CDR2 is FQGNSA in the germline V gene. V gave up 5 bases and J gave up 3 bases; unmatched junction bases: 5. The CDR3 runs 16 residues. In DNA form, the CDR3 reads TGTGCCAGCAGCGGAACGACTAGCGGGGGCTACAATGAGCAGTTCTTC. Protein: CASSGTTSGGYNEQFF. Full variable domain (outside the CDR3, taken from reference TRBV7-2 and TRBJ2-1): GAGVSQSPSNKVTEKGKDVELRCDPISGHTALYWYRQSLGQGLEFLIYFQGNSAPDKSGLPSDRFSAERTGGSVSTLTIQRTQQEDSAVYLCASSGTTSGGYNEQFFGPGTRLTVL.

The chain carries TRBV30 and TRBJ2-5, with 7 nucleotides matching TRBD1. The J call is doubtful: the DNA matches TRBJ2-7 better. CDR3 length: 13 amino acids. CDR1 is GTSNPN and CDR2 is SVGIG in the germline V gene (reference sequence). CDR3 sequence (DNA): TGTGCCTGGAGTCCGACAGGGACCTACGAGCAGTACTTC. Protein sequence: CAWSPTGTYEQYF.

CDR3 region: CASSARGYESYNEQFF. In DNA form, the CDR3 reads TGCGCCAGCAGCGCCCGCGGCTATGAGTCCTACAATGAGCAGTTCTTC. This chain uses TRBV4-1 with TRBJ2-1; unclear D gene. Germline V gives CDR1 MGHRA, CDR2 YSYEKL. This CDR3 has 16 amino acids. Trimming pared 5 bases from V and 1 base from J, leaving 15 bases between.

The V gene is TRBV9, the J gene TRBJ2-3; TRBD2 aligns across 7 bases. From germline, CDR1 is SGDLS and CDR2 YYNGEE. The CDR3 sequence is 16 residues long. The V gene end was trimmed by 2 bases and the J gene end by 1 base; junction bases not matched to a gene: 7. The CDR3 region is CASSVTWEGRTDTQYF. The CDR3 DNA follows: TGTGCCAGCAGCGTGACCTGGGAGGGCCGCACAGATACGCAGTATTTT. The full variable domain, with the rest looked up from reference TRBV9 and TRBJ2-3, is DSGVTQTPKHLITATGQRVTLRCSPRSGDLSVYWYQQSLDQGLQFLIQYYNGEERAKGNILERFSAQQFPDLHSELNLSSLELGDSALYFCASSVTWEGRTDTQYFGPGTRLTVL.

The chain is built from TRBV5-6 and TRBJ2-7; 8 bases are a match to TRBD1. Trimming at V came to 3 bases and at J to 3 bases, leaving 8 bases not matched to a gene. Germline-derived CDR1 and CDR2 are SGHDT and YYEEEE. The CDR3 totals 15 residues. The CDR3 bases are TGTGCCAGCAGCTCGACAGGGGTTATCGACTACGAGCAGTACTTC. This gives the protein CASSSTGVIDYEQYF. The variable domain in full, completed from reference TRBV5-6 and TRBJ2-7, reads DAGVTQSPTHLIKTRGQQVTLRCSPKSGHDTVSWYQQALGQGPQFIFQYYEEEERQRGNFPDRFSGHQFPNYSSELNVNALLLGDSALYLCASSSTGVIDYEQYFGPGTRLTVT.

The CDR3 nucleotides read TGCGCCAGCAGCACCGACGGGGGGCTAAAGTTCTTC. Amino acids: CASSTDGGLKFF. The chain couples TRBV5-1 to TRBJ2-1, with D perhaps TRBD2 (7 bases). This CDR3 has 12 amino acids. Trimming removed 4 bases at V and 14 bases at J, with 16 bases between. CDR1 is SGHRS, CDR2 YFSETQ, per germline. Full variable domain (rest looked up from reference TRBV5-1 and TRBJ2-1): KAGVTQTPRYLIKTRGQQVTLSCSPISGHRSVSWYQQTPGQGLQFLFEYFSETQRNKGNFPGRFSGRQFSNSRSEMNVSTLELGDSALYLCASSTDGGLKFFGPGTRLTVL.

The gene calls are TRBV2 and TRBJ2-5; D might be TRBD2 (5 bases). Trimming removed 7 bases from V and 4 bases from J, with 13 bases in between. The CDR3 has 13 residues. CDR1 is SNHLY, CDR2 FYNNEI, per germline. In DNA, the CDR3 is TGTGCCAGCACTTTACAGCGGTCAGAGACCCAGTACTTC. Translated: CASTLQRSETQYF.

J is TRBJ1-3 and V is TRBV4-1; TRBD1 is a possible D gene (5 bases). The CDR3 covers 15 residues. V lost 4 bases to trimming and J lost 3 bases, with 13 bases between them. CDR1 is MGHRA, CDR2 YSYEKL, per germline. In DNA, the CDR3 is TGCGCCAGCAGCCCCCGTCCCAGGGATGGAAACACCATATATTTT. Its translation: CASSPRPRDGNTIYF.

V usage is TRBV10-2 and J usage is TRBJ2-7; 8 bases map to TRBD2. The trim removed 3 bases at V and 2 bases at J, leaving 3 bases unmatched. Germline CDR1 is WSHSY and CDR2 is SAAADI. The length of the CDR3 is 14 residues. The chain's CDR3 is CASSDGRGAYEQYF. CDR3 DNA sequence: TGCGCCAGCAGTGACGGGCGGGGGGCCTACGAGCAGTACTTC.

The V call is TRBV7-8, the J call TRBJ2-5; maybe TRBD1 (5 bases). V was clipped by 5 bases and J by 3 bases, with 22 bases between them. The CDR3 extends over 17 amino acids. Germline CDR1 SGHVS, CDR2 FQNEAQ. The CDR3 DNA reads as TGTGCCAGCAGCCCCGCCAGGGATGGACCATCGGAAGAGACCCAGTACTTC. Translating gives CASSPARDGPSEETQYF.